This TCR beta chain was captured in a study of regulatory T cells in long-lasting Graves disease (dated by TCRdb to about 2021). General notes on the study: Newly diagnosed Graves' disease patients had taken antithyroid drugs for less than 3 months. Persistent Graves' disease patients were compared with newly diagnosed Graves' disease patients by peripheral blood TCR sequencing and RNA sequencing. A total of roughly 35 samples underwent TCR sequencing: about 13 from persistent and about 20 from newly diagnosed Graves' disease patients. The study was conducted in China and was registered as a clinical trial.

Explained via the paper, the time point label denotes: newly diagnosed GD, antithyroid drugs for less than 3 months. RNA was extracted from PBMCs in TRIzol for both TCR sequencing and RNA sequencing. The diagnosis of Graves' disease followed American Thyroid Association guidelines. Patients for the study were recruited at an endocrinology department in Xi'an, China. Each patient gave about 10 milliliters of peripheral blood, collected in an EDTA anticoagulant tube. Ficoll Paque Plus density gradient separation was used to isolate PBMCs, and no further T cell sorting was done. An Agilent 2100 Bioanalyzer and agarose gel were used to check RNA quality, and a NanoDrop 2000 was used to measure RNA concentration. Library preparation used multiplex PCR. The data were produced on an Illumina HiSeq 4000. To build TCR beta libraries, CDR3 regions were amplified by Arm-PCR using iRepertoire HTBI primers. Before sequencing, the PCR products went through gel purification. Concerning the study's data processing: A total of some 60 TRBV and 14 TRBJ segments were identified across samples and were used for gene usage analysis of CDR3 amino acid clonotypes. Filtered high-quality paired reads were merged into contigs using COPE and FqMerger. BLAST was used to align contigs to IMGT TRBV, TRBD and TRBJ reference genes, and CDR3 was defined according to IMGT. Clonotypes above 0.1% frequency were classified as highly expanded clones. Shannon entropy was used to measure repertoire diversity, and the Gini coefficient was used to measure V-J evenness. Clonotypes shared by more than one individual were considered public. TCRdb cleaned the public reads at Q25 with fastp, built clones with MiXCR and kept in-frame beta chains. Under each unique CDR3 protein, matching rows form one entry showing the most common genes and DNA. The V and J calls and clone size come from TCRdb's table, not from the authors' own analysis. The sample table records around 400,000 distinct CDR3 sequences; around 16% of these occur just once. About 8% of the sample rests with the top ten.

Looking up the germline V gene (reference sequence) yields CDR1 GTSNPN and CDR2 SVGIG. V is reduced by 5 bases and J by 6 bases, leaving a spacing of 14 bases between them. The CDR3 contains 13 residues, cysteine and phenylalanine counted. Only the CDR3 DNA stays, 39 bases, in frame from base 1. Overall study outcomes, separate from this receptor: Compared with newly diagnosed patients, patients with persistent Graves' disease had lower TCR Shannon entropy and fewer highly expanded clones, which suggests clonal expansion. More public clonotypes were shared among persistent patients (fewer than 3,000) than among newly diagnosed patients (966). The authors acknowledged the small sample size as a limitation that may reduce accuracy. Sequencing and analysis were restricted to the TCR beta chain. Only peripheral blood was studied, because thyroid tissue, the primary lesion, was inaccessible. TRBV28, TRBJ1-2 and TRBJ2-5 were preferentially used in persistent disease, while TRBV20-1 and TRBJ2-1 were favored in newly diagnosed disease.

This clonotype was recorded a few times. This clone's antigen is unknown. No per-base quality is available; no much larger clone lies one base away. These data were likewise used in another study, on T cells in Graves' hyperthyroidism and ophthalmopathy. In that second paper, the authors write: Stable Graves' hyperthyroidism was defined as the absence of progression to ophthalmopathy over 18 months of follow-up. Hyperthyroidism patients were newly diagnosed, had a disease duration of under 2 months, and were aged 18 to 65 years. Patients with uncontrolled infections, other autoimmune diseases, pregnancy or lactation were excluded. Diagnoses were established on the basis of clinical symptoms, serum thyroxine and TRAb, thyroid ultrasound, and orbital computed tomography. The first round of RT-PCR for the TCR CDR3 was performed with the HTBI primer set and the Qiagen OneStep RT-PCR kit. Most expanded thyroid clonotypes (frequency above 0.001) were also detected in blood, suggesting blood repertoires may reflect thyroid immune responses. In cross-validation, a model built on a 13 V-J signature told ophthalmopathy apart from stable hyperthyroidism with roughly 87% sensitivity and roughly 81% specificity, and in testing the same model reached 80%/75%. In validation, the model predicted progression to ophthalmopathy a median of roughly 6.5 months before onset, with about 64% sensitivity and roughly 72% specificity. To identify distinguishing TCR V-J signatures, a discovery cohort of 90 to 100 patients was used, comprising 43 with Graves' ophthalmopathy and around 60 with stable Graves' hyperthyroidism. Prospective prediction of ophthalmopathy was tested in an independent validation cohort of some 20 hyperthyroidism patients and some 17 patients who later progressed to ophthalmopathy. The 75 to 100 discovery patients were randomly split 7:3 into training and test sets. In addition, the study compared T-cell repertoires in thyroid tissue and in blood from five or six Graves' hyperthyroidism patients. After blood sampling, hyperthyroidism patients were treated with methimazole at a starting dose of 30 mg daily, and ophthalmopathy patients were treated with high-dose intravenous methylprednisolone. A second multiplex PCR round built the libraries, followed by size selection and purification. The libraries were sequenced on an Illumina HiSeq2000 using paired-end 100 bp reads. SOAPnuke was used to process the raw data, removing reads that contained adapters or uncalled bases, had a mean Phred below 15, or lacked an exact match to the constant primer or identifier. COPE v1.2.5 was used to merge high-quality paired reads, and clonotypes were defined as unique nucleotide sequences. MiTCR v1.1 was used to align the clonotypes against IMGT TRBV, TRBD and TRBJ reference segments. Analysis was restricted to V-J combinations with a frequency above 0.0001, which covered roughly 99% of repertoires. The TCS score was defined as F50 (clonal expansion) divided by E x V (chaos), with BLOSUM62-based TCRdist calculated between CDR3 peptides within each V-J. Welch's t-statistics and random forest reduced just over 500 V-J features to around 14, which were used in a naive Bayes classifier (R e1071). No statistical method was used to fix the sample size in advance, and group allocation was not hidden from the investigators. According to the paper, TCR Vbeta CDR3 sequencing was carried out on 135 peripheral blood samples, which came from approximately 43 ophthalmopathy, around 74 hyperthyroidism and approximately 17 progressor patients.

The rearrangement combines TRBV30 with TRBJ1-5; TRBD1 is perhaps the D gene, given 6 matching bases. The sequence came from a woman between 40 and 50 years old with Graves disease. Donor details come from another sample of the same person, matched by shared clones. The sequenced sample was peripheral blood mononuclear cells (PBMCs), obtained at new diagnosis, from a patient treated with antithyroid drugs. The CDR3 is CAWAGGAGQPQHF. The DNA is as follows: TGTGCCTGGGCGGGGGGCGCGGGTCAGCCCCAGCATTTT.